This T cell receptor (beta chain) was documented in a study of CD8+CD57+ T cells in acquired aplastic anemia. Study context: Sorted CD4+ plus CD8+ cells gave DNA averaging roughly 3 ug. Study-wide results and limits: Sharing between patients and controls was observed for roughly 29 CD8+ CDR3 sequences.

Only patients with CD8+CD57+ cell expansion on flow cytometry were chosen for sequencing. Every patient was diagnosed with severe acquired aplastic anemia. The table lists this clonotype with a count of one. Its antigen remains unidentified. Germline V gene data show CDR1 as LNHDA and CDR2 as SQIVND (reference sequence). V was cut by 3 bases and J by 2 bases, with 6 bases left in between. This CDR3 is built from 13 residues. Profiling of TCR beta VDJ combinations and CDR3 sequences used genomic DNA as template. TCRdb processed the reads anew with MiXCR; each CDR3 protein has one entry. The sample lists about 180,000 distinct CDR3 sequences, 63% seen once, with more than 40% in the top ten.

This receptor was obtained from a human donor with aplastic anemia. Material for sequencing was sorted CD4+, CD8+, or CD8+CD57+ T cells (not recorded which) from PBMCs. The V gene is TRBV19, the J gene TRBJ2-3; D is undetermined. CDR3 residues: CASSMGITDTQYF. The CDR3 DNA sequence: TGTGCCAGTAGTATGGGGATCACAGATACGCAGTATTTT.